This T cell receptor (beta chain) was captured by sequencing in a study of blood T cell repertoires in COVID-19. About the study: Samples taken during acute and convalescent COVID-19 were collected in the United States, Italy and Spain. PBMCs, B-cell-depleted T cells, or T cells were the source of the cDNA or gDNA that made up the material.

In the source study's methods: Reference gene primer amplification in the assay estimated nucleated cell counts. Clones were sequenced by immunoSEQ multiplex PCR, and TCRdb holds only the in-frame ones, with some missing. V, J and clone size are taken as reported in that table, and D and trimming were inferred from the DNA itself. The data hold 120,000 to 150,000 clones, with around 90% observed a single time. The CDR3 length is 14 residues. Germline CDR1 reads SNHLY; CDR2 reads FYNNEI. V shed 6 bases and J 0 bases; nucleotides not matched to a gene: 4. The sample taken for sequencing was peripheral blood. This chain links TRBV2 with TRBJ2-7, with 8 bases that match TRBD2. The origin of this receptor is a human donor in a cohort sampled during active COVID-19. The CDR3 region is CASRTSVISYEQYF. CDR3 nucleotide sequence: TGTGCCAGCAGGACTAGCGTTATCTCCTACGAGCAGTACTTC.